Below are 24 T cell receptor beta chains sequenced from a single sample in a study of shared clonotypes between healthy human individuals. Sequencing used immunoSEQ multiplex PCR; TCRdb keeps in-frame clones, though not all of them. The sample has about 490,000 clones; more than 75% are singletons. The sequenced sample consisted of PBMCs. These receptors were obtained from a middle-aged woman in good health. Some clones in this sample may be carry-over from other donors' samples.

This rearrangement joins TRBV19 to TRBJ2-5, with D possibly TRBD2 on 6 matching bases. Trimming took 3 bases from V and 4 from J, leaving 15 bases between them. CDR3 length: 15 residues. Germline V gene lookup returns CDR1 LNHDA and CDR2 SQIVND (reference sequence). CDR3 in amino acids: CASSMGPVSGETQYF. The CDR3 DNA follows: TGTGCCAGTAGTATGGGGCCGGTTAGCGGAGAGACCCAGTACTTC.

A note on this clone: The sample has other DNA sequences that encode this CDR3 too. The chain links TRBV19 to TRBJ1-5; possibly TRBD1 for D (6 bases). V lost 1 base and J lost 6, with 13 bases in between. The CDR3 has 15 amino acids. Germline CDR1 and CDR2: LNHDA and SQIVND (reference sequence). Here the CDR3 DNA reads TGTGCCAGTAGTATAGGGGGGGGGCGCGGTCAGCCCCAGCATTTT. Translated: CASSIGGGRGQPQHF.

The J gene is TRBJ1-4, the V gene TRBV5-4, with TRBD1 as a possible D gene (6 bases). V dropped 3 bases and J dropped 7 bases, with 13 bases sitting between them. Germline V gene sequence: CDR1 SGHNT, CDR2 YYREEE (reference sequence). The length of the CDR3 is 14 residues. CDR3: CASSWGRDTEKLFF. The CDR3 bases are TGTGCCAGCAGCTGGGGCCGGGACACTGAAAAACTGTTTTTT.

V usage is TRBV11-2 and J usage is TRBJ1-4; no reliable D call. With 1 base removed from V and 0 bases from J, the gap between germline ends came to 6 bases. CDR1 and CDR2 from the germline V gene are SGHAT and FQNNGV. CDR3 length: 15 amino acids. The CDR3 DNA sequence: TGTGCCAGCAGCTTAGTCGGGTCAACTAATGAAAAACTGTTTTTT. Translating gives CASSLVGSTNEKLFF. Full variable domain (outside the CDR3, taken from reference TRBV11-2 and TRBJ1-4): EAGVAQSPRYKIIEKRQSVAFWCNPISGHATLYWYQQILGQGPKLLIQFQNNGVVDDSQLPKDRFSAERLKGVDSTLKIQPAKLEDSAVYLCASSLVGSTNEKLFFGSGTQLSVL.

The J gene is TRBJ1-1, the V gene TRBV7-2; TRBD1 aligns across 7 bases. The V gene's germline CDR1 is SGHTA and CDR2 FQGNSA. V shed 5 bases and J 7 bases; nucleotides not matched to a gene: 13. This CDR3 has 15 residues. The CDR3 DNA reads as TGTGCCAGCAGCCGATTCATTACCAGGGGGATTGAAGCTTTCTTT. Amino acid sequence: CASSRFITRGIEAFF.

The chain couples TRBV7-3 to TRBJ1-5; 7 bases are shared with TRBD1. V shed 5 bases, J shed 0 bases, and the junction held 4 bases outside the gene matches. The germline gives CDR1 SGHTA, CDR2 FQGTGA. The CDR3 covers 15 residues. The CDR3 coding sequence is TGTGCCAGCAGCGTGACAGGGAATAGCAATCAGCCCCAGCATTTT. Residues: CASSVTGNSNQPQHF.

A few counts support this clone. The V gene is TRBV18, the J gene TRBJ1-1; D perhaps matches TRBD1 (6 bases). The V gene's germline CDR1 is KGHSH and CDR2 LQKENI. The CDR3 loop spans 14 amino acids. Trimming shortened V by 5 bases and J by 2 bases, and 12 bases separated the two germline ends. The CDR3 loop is CASSARQDNTEAFF. The CDR3 DNA sequence: TGTGCCAGCTCAGCCAGACAGGATAACACTGAAGCTTTCTTT.

The rearrangement links TRBV25-1 to TRBJ1-5; TRBD1 aligns across 9 bases. Germline trimming cut 4 bases from V and 2 bases from J; bases unmatched to any gene: 6. Germline V gene sequence: CDR1 MGHDK, CDR2 SYGVNS. The CDR3 consists of 16 residues. CDR3 DNA sequence: TGTGCCAGCAGTGCTCGGACAGGGGCGGGCAATCAGCCCCAGCATTTT. Protein product: CASSARTGAGNQPQHF. Based on the CDR3 plus reference TRBV25-1 and TRBJ1-5, the full variable domain is EADIYQTPRYLVIGTGKKITLECSQTMGHDKMYWYQQDPGMELHLIHYSYGVNSTEKGDLSSESTVSRIRTEHFPLTLESARPSHTSQYLCASSARTGAGNQPQHFGDGTRLSIL.

DNA for the CDR3: TGCAGCGTTGATGGGACAGGGGACTACGAGCAGTACTTC. It yields the protein CSVDGTGDYEQYF. The gene calls are TRBV29-1 and TRBJ2-7, with 10 bases aligning to TRBD1. V was clipped by 3 bases and J by 3 bases; unmatched bases: 2. Germline assignment: CDR1 SQVTM and CDR2 ANQGSEA. The CDR3 is made up of 13 amino acids.

The chain combines TRBV9 with TRBJ2-4; D uncertain. This CDR3 region has 13 residues. The germline gives CDR1 SGDLS, CDR2 YYNGEE. V dropped 2 bases and J dropped 9 bases, with 12 bases sitting between them. The CDR3 DNA reads TGTGCCAGCAGCGTCCGTGTTGGCGGCATTCAGTACTTC. Amino acids: CASSVRVGGIQYF.

CDR3 nucleotide sequence: TGTGCCAGCAGCTTCCGGGGCAGGAGAGAAAACATTCAGTACTTC. This codes for CASSFRGRRENIQYF. The chain is built from TRBV5-6 and TRBJ2-4; D may correspond to TRBD1 or TRBD2 (5 bases each). The CDR3 has 15 amino acids. V was clipped by 2 bases and J by 5 bases, with 14 bases between them. Germline V gene sequence: CDR1 SGHDT, CDR2 YYEEEE.

The sample holds many counts of this clone. The gene calls are TRBV4-3 and TRBJ2-3; no definite D call. The CDR3 totals 13 residues. CDR1 is LGHNA, CDR2 YSLEER, per germline. The V end lost 0 bases, the J end lost 5 bases, and 6 bases lay between the germline ends. CDR3 in amino acids: CASSQDLGDTQYF. The CDR3 bases are TGCGCCAGCAGCCAAGATTTGGGAGATACGCAGTATTTT.

This rearrangement joins TRBV28 to TRBJ1-1; 7 bases map to TRBD1. The J segment lost 8 bases and the V segment lost 7 bases, leaving 10 bases of the junction unmatched. Germline CDR1 is MDHEN and CDR2 is SYDVKM. The CDR3 runs to 13 residues. DNA for the CDR3: TGTGCCAGCAATAAGGACAGGCTCTACGAAGCTTTCTTT. The encoded protein is CASNKDRLYEAFF.

The chain uses TRBV18 and TRBJ1-1; a possible D gene is TRBD1 (6 bases). The CDR3 is 14 residues long. V gave up 4 bases and J gave up 3 bases, with 12 bases separating them. Per the germline V gene, CDR1 is KGHSH and CDR2 is LQKENI. The CDR3 DNA reads TGTGCCAGCTCACTGGGGGGCAGAGACACTGAAGCTTTCTTT. Translation gives CASSLGGRDTEAFF.

This chain connects TRBV7-2 to TRBJ2-1; perhaps TRBD2 as D (5 bases). CDR3 length: 16 residues. V shed 2 bases and J shed 8 bases, with 19 bases lying between them. Germline assignment: CDR1 SGHTA and CDR2 FQGNSA. CDR3 in amino acids: CASSLRWGAGSDEQFF. CDR3 DNA: TGTGCCAGCAGCTTACGGTGGGGAGCTGGAAGCGATGAGCAGTTCTTC.

This chain links TRBV7-8 with TRBJ2-2; the D is unclear. Germline V gene data show CDR1 as SGHVS and CDR2 as FQNEAQ. Trimming took off 1 base at V and 1 base at J, with 13 bases between the two ends. The CDR3 spans 17 residues. In DNA form, the CDR3 reads TGTGCCAGCAGCTTAGGGGCGGCAGCCTTGAACACCGGGGAGCTGTTTTTT. Its protein is CASSLGAAALNTGELFF.

The chain links TRBV19 to TRBJ2-7, with D unresolved. Germline V gene sequence: CDR1 LNHDA, CDR2 SQIVND (reference sequence). The V and J ends lost 3 bases and 6 bases respectively, with 9 bases between them. This CDR3 is 12 amino acids long. In DNA, the CDR3 is TGTGCCAGTAGTATGGGGTCGCGCGAGCAGTACTTC. This encodes CASSMGSREQYF.

This chain's CDR3 is CASSQGSLASGELFF. DNA of the CDR3: TGCGCCAGCAGCCAAGGCTCCCTAGCATCCGGGGAGCTGTTTTTT. V is TRBV4-3 and J is TRBJ2-2, with D possibly TRBD2 on 5 matching bases. V was clipped by 1 base and J by 6 bases, with 12 bases between them. The CDR3 runs 15 residues. Germline CDR1 reads LGHNA; CDR2 reads YSLEER.

J is TRBJ2-3 and V is TRBV5-1, with TRBD2 matching 14 bases. Germline V lookup: CDR1 SGHRS, CDR2 YFSETQ. The CDR3 has 16 amino acids. The trim removed 0 bases at V and 5 bases at J, leaving 2 bases unmatched. The CDR3 reads CASSLGLAGGRDTQYF. The CDR3 DNA follows: TGCGCCAGCAGCTTGGGACTAGCGGGAGGGCGAGATACGCAGTATTTT.

This chain connects TRBV7-9 to TRBJ2-1, with 8 nucleotides matching TRBD2. This CDR3 comprises 13 residues. The V segment lost 5 bases and the J segment 6 bases; nucleotides outside the gene matches: 3. Germline V gene sequence: CDR1 SEHNR, CDR2 FQNEAQ (reference sequence). CDR3 sequence: CASSQLAVNEQFF. CDR3 sequence (DNA): TGTGCCAGCAGCCAACTAGCGGTCAATGAGCAGTTCTTC.

This clone was counted once. The chain links TRBV28 to TRBJ1-5, with a tentative D call TRBD1 (5 bases). The length of the CDR3 is 14 residues. Trimming removed 7 bases from V and 6 bases from J, with 16 bases in between. Germline CDR1 is MDHEN and CDR2 is SYDVKM. The CDR3 region has the DNA TGTGCCAGCATACAAAGCGGGGACGGTCAGCCCCAGCATTTT. This sequence encodes CASIQSGDGQPQHF.

This chain connects TRBV9 to TRBJ2-7; possibly TRBD2 for D (6 bases). CDR3 length: 17 residues. The germline V gene has CDR1 SGDLS and CDR2 YYNGEE. V dropped 4 bases and J dropped 3 bases, with 23 bases sitting between them. In DNA form, the CDR3 reads TGTGCCAGCAGCCGGAGAGGAGGGCTAGACACGGGCTACGAGCAGTACTTC. Its protein is CASSRRGGLDTGYEQYF.

The chain combines TRBV9 with TRBJ1-2, with D perhaps matching TRBD1 (5 bases). The ends were cut back, 4 bases at V and 8 bases at J, with 15 bases in the middle. The CDR3 consists of 13 residues. Germline CDR1 is SGDLS and CDR2 is YYNGEE. The CDR3 spells CASSPVGVGGYTF. The CDR3 DNA reads TGTGCCAGCAGCCCAGTGGGGGTCGGCGGCTACACCTTC.

This clone was counted ten times or more. The same CDR3 can be traced to other DNA sequences in this sample. V usage is TRBV4-2 and J usage is TRBJ1-2; 12 positions agree with TRBD1. Germline V CDR1 and CDR2: LGHNA, YNFKEQ. J gave up 6 bases and V 0 bases, and 8 bases lay outside the gene matches. The CDR3 is 17 residues long. The CDR3 is CASSQETGTGGGNGYTF. Written as DNA, the CDR3 is TGTGCCAGCAGCCAAGAAACCGGGACAGGGGGCGGGAATGGCTACACCTTC.